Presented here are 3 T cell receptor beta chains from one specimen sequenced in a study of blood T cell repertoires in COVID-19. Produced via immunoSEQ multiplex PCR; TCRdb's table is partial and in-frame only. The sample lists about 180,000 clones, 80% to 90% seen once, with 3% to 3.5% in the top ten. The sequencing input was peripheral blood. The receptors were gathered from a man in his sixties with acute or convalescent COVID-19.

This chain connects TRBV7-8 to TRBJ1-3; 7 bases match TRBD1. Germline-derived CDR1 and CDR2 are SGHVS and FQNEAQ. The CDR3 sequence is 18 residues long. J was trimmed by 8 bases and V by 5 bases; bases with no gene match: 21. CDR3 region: CASSDRDSLTGRRHTIYF. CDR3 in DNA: TGTGCCAGCAGCGACCGGGACAGTCTTACCGGACGCAGACACACCATATATTTT.

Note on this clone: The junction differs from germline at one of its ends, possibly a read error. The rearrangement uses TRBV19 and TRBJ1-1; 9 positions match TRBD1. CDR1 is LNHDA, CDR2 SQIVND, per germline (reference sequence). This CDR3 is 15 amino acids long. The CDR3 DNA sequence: TGTGCCAGTAGTATAGAGACAGGGGGGAACGCTGAAGCTTTCTTT. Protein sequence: CASSIETGGNAEAFF.

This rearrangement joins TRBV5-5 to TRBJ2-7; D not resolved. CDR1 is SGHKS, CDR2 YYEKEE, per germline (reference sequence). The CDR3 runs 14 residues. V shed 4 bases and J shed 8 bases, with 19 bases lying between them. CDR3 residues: CASSLELGRGQQYF. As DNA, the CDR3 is TGTGCCAGCAGCCTGGAATTAGGCCGCGGCCAGCAGTACTTC.